This T cell receptor beta chain was obtained from a study of beta chain features in type 1 diabetes. The overall study: Comparable age, gender and cell yields were observed in patients relative to healthy donors.

The study's findings and limits: Moderately but significantly shorter TCRB CDR3s were found in Type 1 diabetes patients in all four CD4+ subsets. Equally in patients and controls, PCR might preferentially amplify shorter templates. Compared to healthy donors, patients appeared to have naive, central memory and Treg TCRB repertoires that were more alike.

A heparinised blood draw that averaged about 100 mL was obtained once from each donor. TCRB transcripts that were expressed got sequenced, as all of the isolated RNA had been reverse transcribed. Repertoires were generated with immunoSEQ multiplex PCR, while TCRdb's copy carries only in-frame clones and drops some. Found here are 200,000 to 300,000 clones, 20% of them singletons; the top ten hold about 0.027%. This clone was found a few times. The antigen is not known. The sample comprised naive CD4+ T cells from blood. This TCR derives from a woman aged 40-49 years with type 1 diabetes.

The DNA of the CDR3 is TGCGCCAGCAGCGAGGGACAGTTGGACACCGGGGAGCTGTTTTTT. Encoded protein: CASSEGQLDTGELFF. The chain employs TRBV5-1 and TRBJ2-2, with TRBD1 matching over 7 bases. V lost 4 bases and J lost 3; bases outside the gene matches: 6. Per the germline V gene, CDR1 is SGHRS and CDR2 is YFSETQ. The CDR3 sequence is 15 residues long.